This TCR beta chain was recorded in a study of T cells in Graves' hyperthyroidism and ophthalmopathy. On the study more broadly: Peripheral blood was obtained at initial diagnosis, preceding any treatment.

Study outcomes and limitations: Ophthalmopathy stood apart from stable hyperthyroidism in a 13 V-J model.

It was RNA transcripts that yielded the amplified TCR beta CDR3 regions. With the HTBI primer set, the TCR CDR3 went through a first round of RT-PCR. TCRdb itself ran the multiplex PCR reads through MiXCR, one entry per CDR3 protein. This sample has about 360,000 distinct CDR3 sequences, with around 13% found just once. This clonotype came up a few times. Its antigen is not identified. The CDR3 extends over 15 amino acids. Germline values: CDR1 MDHEN, CDR2 SYDVKM. Trimming cost V 2 bases and J 7 bases; bases outside gene matches: 10. The TCR sequence derives from a young woman with Graves' hyperthyroidism. The sequenced sample was blood. V gene TRBV28 combines with J gene TRBJ1-2; 7 nucleotides match TRBD1. The CDR3: CASSLTGVKLFGYTF. In DNA form, the CDR3 reads TGTGCCAGCAGTTTAACAGGGGTGAAACTGTTTGGCTACACCTTC.